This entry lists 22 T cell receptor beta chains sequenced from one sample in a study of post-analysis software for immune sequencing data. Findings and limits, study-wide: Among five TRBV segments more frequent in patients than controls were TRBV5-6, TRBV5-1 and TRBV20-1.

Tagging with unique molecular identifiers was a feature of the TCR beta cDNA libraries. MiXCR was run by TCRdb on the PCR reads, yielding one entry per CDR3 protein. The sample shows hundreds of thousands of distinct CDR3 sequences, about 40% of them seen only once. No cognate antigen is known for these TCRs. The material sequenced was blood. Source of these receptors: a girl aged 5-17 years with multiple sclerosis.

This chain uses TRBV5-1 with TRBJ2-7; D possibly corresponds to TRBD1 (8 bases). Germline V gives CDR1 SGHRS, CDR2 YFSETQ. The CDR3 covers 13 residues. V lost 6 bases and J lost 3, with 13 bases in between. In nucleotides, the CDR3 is TGCGCCAGCAACACAGGGGGGGACTACGAGCAGTACTTC. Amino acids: CASNTGGDYEQYF.

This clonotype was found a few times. CDR3 amino acids: CASSSQGLPDYEQYF. CDR3 nucleotide sequence: TGTGCCAGCAGTTCCCAGGGACTACCTGACTACGAGCAGTACTTC. The V and J genes are TRBV12-3 or TRBV12-4 and TRBJ2-7; 7 bases line up with TRBD2. The V segment lost 4 bases and the J segment 3 bases; nucleotides outside the gene matches: 9. There are 15 residues in the CDR3.

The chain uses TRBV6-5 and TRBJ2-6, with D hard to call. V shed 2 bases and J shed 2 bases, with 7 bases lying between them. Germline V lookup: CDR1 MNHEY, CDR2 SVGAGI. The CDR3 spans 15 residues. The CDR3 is CASSYGDPGANVLTF. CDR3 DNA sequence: TGTGCCAGCAGTTACGGGGATCCTGGGGCCAACGTCCTGACTTTC.

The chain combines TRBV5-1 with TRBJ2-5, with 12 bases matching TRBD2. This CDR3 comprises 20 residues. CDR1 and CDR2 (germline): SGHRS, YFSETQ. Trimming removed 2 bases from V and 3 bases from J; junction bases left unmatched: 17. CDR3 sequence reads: CASSFTPALAGGPDKETQYF. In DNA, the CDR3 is TGCGCCAGCAGCTTTACGCCCGCCCTAGCGGGAGGGCCGGACAAAGAGACCCAGTACTTC.

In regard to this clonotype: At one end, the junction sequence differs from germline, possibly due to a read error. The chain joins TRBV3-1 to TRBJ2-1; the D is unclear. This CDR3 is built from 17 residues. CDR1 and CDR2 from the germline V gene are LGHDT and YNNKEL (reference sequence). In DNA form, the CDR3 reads TGCGCCAGCAGCCAAGACACAGTCCAAAGCTCCTACAATGAGCAGTTCTTC. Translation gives CASSQDTVQSSYNEQFF.

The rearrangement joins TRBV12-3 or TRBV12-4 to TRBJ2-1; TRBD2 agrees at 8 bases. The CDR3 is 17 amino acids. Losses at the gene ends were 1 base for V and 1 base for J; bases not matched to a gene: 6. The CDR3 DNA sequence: TGTGCCAGCAGTTTAGACTTAGCGGGAACGTCCTACAATGAGCAGTTCTTC. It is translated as CASSLDLAGTSYNEQFF.

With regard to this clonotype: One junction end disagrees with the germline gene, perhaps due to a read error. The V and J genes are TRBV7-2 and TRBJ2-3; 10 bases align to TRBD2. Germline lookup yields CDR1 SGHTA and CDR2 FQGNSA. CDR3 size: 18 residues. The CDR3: CAGSLVPHSGRKGDTQYF. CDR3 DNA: TGTGCCGGCAGCTTAGTTCCGCATAGCGGGAGGAAGGGAGATACGCAGTATTTT.

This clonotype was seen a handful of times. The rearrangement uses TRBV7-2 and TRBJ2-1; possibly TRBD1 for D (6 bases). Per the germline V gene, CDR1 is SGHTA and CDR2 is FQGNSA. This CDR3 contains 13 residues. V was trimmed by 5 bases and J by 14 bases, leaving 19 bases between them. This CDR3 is CASSLTIGGYEFF. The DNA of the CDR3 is TGTGCCAGCAGCCTCACGATTGGGGGCTATGAGTTCTTC.

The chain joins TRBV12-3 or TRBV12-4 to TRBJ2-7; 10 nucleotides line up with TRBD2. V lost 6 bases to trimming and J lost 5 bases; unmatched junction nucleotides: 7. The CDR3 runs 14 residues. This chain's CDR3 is CASSRSGRGNEQYF. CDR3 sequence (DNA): TGTGCCAGCAGCCGGAGCGGGAGGGGGAACGAGCAGTACTTC.

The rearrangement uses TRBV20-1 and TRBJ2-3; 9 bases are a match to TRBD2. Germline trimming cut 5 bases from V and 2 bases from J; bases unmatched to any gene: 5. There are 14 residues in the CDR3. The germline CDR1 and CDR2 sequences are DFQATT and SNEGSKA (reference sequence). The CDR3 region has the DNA TGCAGTGCTTGGGGGACTAGCCTCACAGATACGCAGTATTTT. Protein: CSAWGTSLTDTQYF.

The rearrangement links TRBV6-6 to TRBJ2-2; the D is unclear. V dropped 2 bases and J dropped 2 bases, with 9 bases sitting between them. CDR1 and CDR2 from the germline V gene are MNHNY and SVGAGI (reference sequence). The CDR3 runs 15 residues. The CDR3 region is CASSYRAFNTGELFF. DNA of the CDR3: TGTGCCAGCAGTTACCGGGCCTTTAACACCGGGGAGCTGTTTTTT.

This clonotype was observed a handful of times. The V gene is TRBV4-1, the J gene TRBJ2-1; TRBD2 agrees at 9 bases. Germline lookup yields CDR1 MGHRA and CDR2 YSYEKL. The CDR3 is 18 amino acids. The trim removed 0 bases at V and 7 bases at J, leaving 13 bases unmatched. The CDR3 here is CASSQDSPAGGPRNEQFF. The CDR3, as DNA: TGCGCCAGCAGCCAAGATTCCCCCGCGGGAGGGCCTAGAAATGAGCAGTTCTTC.

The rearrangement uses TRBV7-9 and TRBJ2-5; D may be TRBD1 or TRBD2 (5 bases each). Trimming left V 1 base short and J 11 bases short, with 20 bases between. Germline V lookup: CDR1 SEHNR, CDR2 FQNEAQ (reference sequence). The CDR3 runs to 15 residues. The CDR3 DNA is TGTGCCAGCAGCTTAGAAGGGGCGGATTCGAGGGAGCAGTACTTC. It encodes CASSLEGADSREQYF.

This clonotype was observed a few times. The CDR3 nucleotides read TGTGCCACCAGTGATCGAGGACGAAACTATGGCTACACCTTC. Translating gives CATSDRGRNYGYTF. V is TRBV24-1 and J is TRBJ1-2; D remains ambiguous. Trimming took off 3 bases at V and 2 bases at J, with 9 bases between the two ends. CDR1 KGHDR and CDR2 SFDVKD come from the germline V gene. The CDR3 sequence is 14 residues long.

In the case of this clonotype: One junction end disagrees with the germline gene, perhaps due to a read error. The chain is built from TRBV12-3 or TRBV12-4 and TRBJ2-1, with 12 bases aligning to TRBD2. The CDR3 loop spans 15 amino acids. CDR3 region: CASRRTSGRFNEQVF. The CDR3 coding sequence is TGTGCCAGCAGACGCACTAGCGGGAGGTTCAATGAGCAGGTCTTC.

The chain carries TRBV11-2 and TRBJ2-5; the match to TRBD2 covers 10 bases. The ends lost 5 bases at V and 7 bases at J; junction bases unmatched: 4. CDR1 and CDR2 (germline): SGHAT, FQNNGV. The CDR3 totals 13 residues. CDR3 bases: TGTGCCAGCAGCGTAGCGGGGGGCGCGACCCAGTACTTC. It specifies CASSVAGGATQYF.

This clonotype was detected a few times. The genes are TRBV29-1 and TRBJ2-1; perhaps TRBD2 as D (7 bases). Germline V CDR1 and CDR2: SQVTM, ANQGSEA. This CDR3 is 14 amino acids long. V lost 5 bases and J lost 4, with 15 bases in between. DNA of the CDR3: TGCAGCGTTTCCTTGGGGGGGGCATACAATGAGCAGTTCTTC. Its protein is CSVSLGGAYNEQFF.

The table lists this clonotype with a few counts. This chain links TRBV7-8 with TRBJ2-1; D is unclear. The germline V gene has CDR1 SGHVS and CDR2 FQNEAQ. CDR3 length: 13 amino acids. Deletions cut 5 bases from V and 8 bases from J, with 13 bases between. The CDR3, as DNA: TGTGCCAGCAGCCCCCACATCTTCGATGAGCAGTTCTTC. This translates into CASSPHIFDEQFF.

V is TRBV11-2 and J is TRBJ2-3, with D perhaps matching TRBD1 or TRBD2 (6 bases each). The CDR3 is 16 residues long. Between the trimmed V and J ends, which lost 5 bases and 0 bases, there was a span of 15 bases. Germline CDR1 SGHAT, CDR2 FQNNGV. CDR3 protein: CASSHRGGRSTDTQYF. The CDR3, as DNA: TGTGCCAGCAGCCACCGAGGGGGGCGAAGCACAGATACGCAGTATTTT.

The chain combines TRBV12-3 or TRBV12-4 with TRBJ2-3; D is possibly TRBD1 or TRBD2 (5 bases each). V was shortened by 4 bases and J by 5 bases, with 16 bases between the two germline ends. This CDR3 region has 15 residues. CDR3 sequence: CASSSSGTIRDTQYF. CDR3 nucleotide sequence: TGTGCCAGCAGTTCCTCCGGGACCATCCGAGATACGCAGTATTTT.

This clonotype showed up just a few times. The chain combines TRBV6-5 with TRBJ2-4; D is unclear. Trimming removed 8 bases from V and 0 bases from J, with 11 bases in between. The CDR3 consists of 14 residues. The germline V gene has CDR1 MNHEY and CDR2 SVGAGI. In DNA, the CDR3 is TGTGCCAGCCAGCCCGAACTAGCCAAAAACATTCAGTACTTC. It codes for CASQPELAKNIQYF.

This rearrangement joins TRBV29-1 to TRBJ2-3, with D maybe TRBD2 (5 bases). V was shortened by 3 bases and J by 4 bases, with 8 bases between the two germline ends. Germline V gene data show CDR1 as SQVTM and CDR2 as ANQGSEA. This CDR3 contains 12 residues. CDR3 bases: TGCAGCGTTGATTGGGGAGCAGATACGCAGTATTTT. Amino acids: CSVDWGADTQYF.